These T cell receptor beta chains were read from a single sample in a study of Graves' ophthalmopathy and Graves' hyperthyroidism. From the multiplex PCR reads, TCRdb called clonotypes with MiXCR, one entry per CDR3 protein. The sample has fewer than 350,000 distinct CDR3 sequences; about a sixth are singletons. The sequencing sample was made of peripheral blood. The receptors were sampled from an adult man with Graves' ophthalmopathy. Both conserved end residues are part of each CDR3. The order of the fields is J gene, V gene, D gene, clone size, CDR3 protein, CDR3 DNA. A D gene is named only where the DNA matches it firmly. The size entry is marked missing in some rows and otherwise reads once, few, many or a size class.

j_gene: TRBJ2-4
v_gene: TRBV20-1
d_gene: -
abundance: many
CDR3aa: CSAREGTKNIQYF
CDR3nt: TGCAGTGCTAGAGAAGGGACCAAAAACATTCAGTACTTC

j_gene: TRBJ2-7
v_gene: TRBV24-1
d_gene: -
abundance: few
CDR3aa: CATSDSGVSYEQYF
CDR3nt: TGTGCCACCAGTGATTCGGGTGTCTCCTACGAGCAGTACTTC

j_gene: TRBJ2-7
v_gene: TRBV5-1
d_gene: TRBD2
abundance: -
CDR3aa: CASSPRLRGSGRIGTYEQYF
CDR3nt: TGCGCCAGCAGCCCGAGACTTAGGGGTAGCGGGAGGATAGGCACGTACGAGCAGTACTTC

j_gene: TRBJ1-6
v_gene: TRBV5-1
d_gene: -
abundance: many
CDR3aa: CASSPGGPTDSPLHF
CDR3nt: TGCGCCAGCAGCCCGGGAGGGCCCACGGATTCACCCCTCCACTTT

j_gene: TRBJ1-2
v_gene: TRBV19
d_gene: -
abundance: -
CDR3aa: CASRPDSSLRGYTF
CDR3nt: TGTGCCAGTAGACCAGACAGCTCCCTCCGGGGCTACACCTTC

j_gene: TRBJ2-7
v_gene: TRBV4-3
d_gene: -
abundance: many
CDR3aa: CASSQETPASYEQYF
CDR3nt: TGCGCCAGCAGCCAAGAGACCCCTGCCTCCTACGAGCAGTACTTC

j_gene: TRBJ1-1
v_gene: TRBV11-2
d_gene: -
abundance: many
CDR3aa: CASKGRTEAFF
CDR3nt: TGTGCCAGCAAGGGTCGCACTGAAGCTTTCTTT

j_gene: TRBJ1-6
v_gene: TRBV6-1
d_gene: -
abundance: -
CDR3aa: CASSGGANYSPLHF
CDR3nt: TGTGCCAGCAGTGGGGGGGCTAACTATTCACCCCTCCACTTT

j_gene: TRBJ1-3
v_gene: TRBV6-1
d_gene: -
abundance: many
CDR3aa: CASNRARDSGNTIYF
CDR3nt: TGTGCCAGCAACCGGGCCAGGGATTCTGGAAACACCATATATTTT

j_gene: TRBJ2-7
v_gene: TRBV10-3
d_gene: -
abundance: many
CDR3aa: CAISEQPDSGYEQYF
CDR3nt: TGTGCCATCAGTGAGCAACCGGACAGCGGCTACGAGCAGTACTTC

j_gene: TRBJ1-5
v_gene: TRBV6-5
d_gene: -
abundance: many
CDR3aa: CASSYRLNQPQHF
CDR3nt: TGTGCCAGCAGTTACCGACTCAATCAGCCCCAGCATTTT

j_gene: TRBJ1-1
v_gene: TRBV20-1
d_gene: -
abundance: -
CDR3aa: CSAGQCNTEAFF
CDR3nt: TGCAGTGCCGGACAGTGTAACACTGAAGCTTTCTTT

j_gene: TRBJ2-7
v_gene: TRBV6-1
d_gene: -
abundance: many
CDR3aa: CATWGQGNHEQYF
CDR3nt: TGTGCCACCTGGGGACAAGGGAACCACGAGCAGTACTTC

j_gene: TRBJ2-7
v_gene: TRBV18
d_gene: -
abundance: many
CDR3aa: CASSPKTGSLLAQYF
CDR3nt: TGTGCCAGCTCACCAAAGACAGGAAGCCTCCTCGCGCAGTACTTC

j_gene: TRBJ2-7
v_gene: TRBV29-1
d_gene: TRBD2
abundance: many
CDR3aa: CSVVLAGPPYEQYF
CDR3nt: TGCAGCGTTGTCCTAGCGGGGCCTCCCTACGAGCAGTACTTC

j_gene: TRBJ2-1
v_gene: TRBV4-1
d_gene: TRBD2
abundance: -
CDR3aa: CASSQRLAGVRGLLHNEQFF
CDR3nt: TGCGCCAGCAGCCAAAGACTAGCGGGAGTTCGGGGCCTGCTGCATAATGAGCAGTTCTTC

j_gene: TRBJ2-2
v_gene: TRBV10-3
d_gene: TRBD1
abundance: -
CDR3aa: CAIMTGGTGELFF
CDR3nt: TGTGCCATCATGACAGGGGGCACCGGGGAGCTGTTTTTT

j_gene: TRBJ1-5
v_gene: TRBV13
d_gene: TRBD1
abundance: many
CDR3aa: CASSRWPWTGVSPLGNQPQHF
CDR3nt: TGTGCCAGCAGCCGTTGGCCTTGGACAGGAGTTTCTCCTTTGGGCAATCAGCCCCAGCATTTT

j_gene: TRBJ1-1
v_gene: TRBV19
d_gene: TRBD1
abundance: many
CDR3aa: CASSTRQGASYTEAFF
CDR3nt: TGTGCCAGTAGTACACGACAGGGGGCGTCTTACACTGAAGCTTTCTTT

j_gene: TRBJ2-5
v_gene: TRBV3-1
d_gene: TRBD1
abundance: many
CDR3aa: CASSLRTGGTTKETQYF
CDR3nt: TGTGCCAGCAGCCTCCGGACAGGGGGGACGACCAAAGAGACCCAGTACTTC

j_gene: TRBJ2-7
v_gene: TRBV5-1
d_gene: TRBD1
abundance: many
CDR3aa: CASSLRGQGSSYEQYF
CDR3nt: TGCGCCAGCAGCTTGCGGGGACAGGGAAGCTCCTACGAGCAGTACTTT

j_gene: TRBJ1-5
v_gene: TRBV4-1
d_gene: -
abundance: few
CDR3aa: CASRAQGFSWQPQHF
CDR3nt: TGCGCCAGCAGGGCACAGGGTTTCTCCTGGCAGCCCCAGCATTTT

j_gene: TRBJ1-1
v_gene: TRBV12-3/TRBV12-4
d_gene: -
abundance: many
CDR3aa: CASSLVWNTEAFF
CDR3nt: TGTGCCAGCAGTTTGGTCTGGAACACTGAAGCTTTCTTT

j_gene: TRBJ1-5
v_gene: TRBV4-1
d_gene: TRBD1
abundance: many
CDR3aa: CASSRGQGLQPQHF
CDR3nt: TGCGCCAGCAGCCGAGGACAGGGACTGCAGCCCCAGCATTTT

j_gene: TRBJ2-7
v_gene: TRBV4-2
d_gene: -
abundance: many
CDR3aa: CASSQAKGGYEQYF
CDR3nt: TGTGCCAGCAGCCAAGCAAAGGGTGGGTACGAGCAGTACTTC

j_gene: TRBJ2-7
v_gene: TRBV7-9
d_gene: -
abundance: many
CDR3aa: CASSFAGNYEQYF
CDR3nt: TGTGCCAGCAGCTTCGCAGGGAATTACGAGCAGTACTTC

j_gene: TRBJ1-5
v_gene: TRBV20-1
d_gene: -
abundance: many
CDR3aa: CSARDVGYSNQPQHF
CDR3nt: TGCAGTGCTAGAGATGTGGGGTATAGCAATCAGCCCCAGCATTTT

j_gene: TRBJ2-5
v_gene: TRBV12-3/TRBV12-4
d_gene: -
abundance: many
CDR3aa: CASRITETQYF
CDR3nt: TGTGCCAGCAGAATAACGGAGACCCAGTACTTC

j_gene: TRBJ1-6
v_gene: TRBV6-5
d_gene: -
abundance: -
CDR3aa: CASSSGRPYNSPLHF
CDR3nt: TGTGCCAGCAGTTCTGGACGGCCATATAATTCACCCCTCCACTTT

j_gene: TRBJ1-1
v_gene: TRBV29-1
d_gene: -
abundance: -
CDR3aa: CSVGGVRGNTEAFF
CDR3nt: TGCAGCGTTGGTGGAGTCCGCGGGAACACTGAAGCTTTCTTT

j_gene: TRBJ2-4
v_gene: TRBV7-2
d_gene: -
abundance: many
CDR3aa: CASSLGWDLNIQYF
CDR3nt: TGTGCCAGCAGCTTAGGGTGGGACTTAAACATTCAGTACTTC

j_gene: TRBJ2-2
v_gene: TRBV5-1
d_gene: -
abundance: few
CDR3aa: CASTRTHSTGELFF
CDR3nt: TGCGCCAGCACCAGGACACACAGCACCGGGGAGCTGTTTTTT

j_gene: TRBJ1-3
v_gene: TRBV12-3/TRBV12-4
d_gene: -
abundance: many
CDR3aa: CASSLRGSGNTIYF
CDR3nt: TGTGCCAGCAGTTTACGGGGGTCTGGAAACACCATATATTTT

j_gene: TRBJ2-5
v_gene: TRBV18
d_gene: -
abundance: many
CDR3aa: CASSSSVETQYF
CDR3nt: TGTGCCAGCTCGAGTAGCGTGGAGACCCAGTACTTC

j_gene: TRBJ1-1
v_gene: TRBV28
d_gene: -
abundance: many
CDR3aa: CASSWGRANTEAFF
CDR3nt: TGTGCCAGCAGTTGGGGCAGGGCGAACACTGAAGCTTTCTTT

j_gene: TRBJ1-1
v_gene: TRBV6-1
d_gene: TRBD1
abundance: once
CDR3aa: CASRNRGLSMNTEAFF
CDR3nt: TGTGCCAGCAGAAACAGGGGGCTCTCCATGAACACTGAAGCTTTCTTT

j_gene: TRBJ2-5
v_gene: TRBV7-3
d_gene: TRBD1
abundance: many
CDR3aa: CASSLGTGGRETQYF
CDR3nt: TGTGCCAGCAGCTTAGGGACAGGGGGCAGAGAGACCCAGTACTTC